The 12 T cell receptor beta chains in this list originate from one sample, sequenced in a study of CD8 T cells in ankylosing spondylitis. In TCRdb, the 5' RACE reads were re-called with MiXCR into one record per CDR3 protein. This table has about 400,000 distinct CDR3 sequences, approximately 22% appearing once. The sample comprised blood, either unsorted or a sorted T cell fraction (not recorded which). All receptors derive from a male donor with ankylosing spondylitis or in good health (not recorded which).

In its sample, this clonotype was seen a few times. The rearrangement links TRBV6-5 to TRBJ2-6; D uncertain. The CDR3 spans 18 residues. V lost 2 bases to trimming and J lost 0 bases, with 14 bases between them. Germline CDR1 MNHEY, CDR2 SVGAGI. CDR3 sequence (DNA): TGTGCCAGCAGTTACGGCCCCCCGCCTCACTCTGGGGCCAACGTCCTGACTTTC. Protein: CASSYGPPPHSGANVLTF.

V usage is TRBV30 and J usage is TRBJ2-1, with D unclear. The germline gives CDR1 GTSNPN, CDR2 SVGIG (reference sequence). The CDR3 totals 13 residues. The V end was cut by 4 bases, the J end by 1 base, with 8 bases between. The CDR3 region has the DNA TGTGCCTGGACCGCGTGGTCCTACAATGAGCAGTTCTTC. Amino acids: CAWTAWSYNEQFF. Looking up the rest from reference TRBV30 and TRBJ2-1 gives the full variable domain: SQTIHQWPATLVQPVGSPLSLECTVEGTSNPNLYWYRQAAGRGLQLLFYSVGIGQISSEVPQNLSASRPQDRQFILSSKKLLLSDSGFYLCAWTAWSYNEQFFGPGTRLTVL.

This clonotype was seen a few times. The gene calls are TRBV12-3 or TRBV12-4 and TRBJ1-1, with D possibly being TRBD1 (6 bases). V was shortened by 2 bases and J by 0 bases, with 13 bases between the two germline ends. This CDR3 comprises 16 residues. The DNA for the CDR3 is TGTGCCAGCAGTTTACCTAGGACAGAGATGAACACTGAAGCTTTCTTT. It codes for CASSLPRTEMNTEAFF.

The chain uses TRBV6-1 and TRBJ2-7, with unresolved D. The length of the CDR3 is 13 residues. CDR1 is MNHNS, CDR2 SASEGT, per germline. The ends were cut back, 2 bases at V and 2 bases at J, with 7 bases in the middle. This CDR3 is CASSERVAYEQYF. DNA of the CDR3: TGTGCCAGCAGTGAAAGGGTGGCCTACGAGCAGTACTTC.

The V call is TRBV2, the J call TRBJ2-3; D is ambiguous. Germline V gives CDR1 SNHLY, CDR2 FYNNEI. The CDR3 loop spans 12 amino acids. Trimming removed 10 bases from V and 1 base from J, with 9 bases in between. This CDR3 reads CANLRGTDTQYF. The CDR3 nucleotides read TGTGCCAACCTCCGGGGCACAGATACGCAGTATTTT.

In its sample, this clonotype was seen many times. The rearrangement links TRBV10-1 to TRBJ2-5; D gene uncertain. Germline CDR1 reads WNHNN; CDR2 reads SYGVQD (reference sequence). Trimming took 3 bases from V and 5 from J, leaving 10 bases between them. The CDR3 runs 13 residues. CDR3 region: CASSDGYPETQYF. DNA for the CDR3: TGCGCCAGCAGTGATGGATACCCGGAGACCCAGTACTTC.

The J gene is TRBJ2-1, the V gene TRBV30; the match to TRBD1 covers 8 bases. The CDR3 covers 12 residues. Germline trimming cut 5 bases from V and 8 bases from J; bases unmatched to any gene: 5. Germline assignment: CDR1 GTSNPN and CDR2 SVGIG (reference sequence). The CDR3 loop is CAWAEQGDEQFF. CDR3 nucleotides: TGTGCCTGGGCTGAACAGGGGGATGAGCAGTTCTTC.

CDR3 amino acids: CASSVDGTSSDTQYF. The CDR3, as DNA: TGTGCCAGCAGCGTAGACGGGACTAGTTCAGATACGCAGTATTTT. This rearrangement joins TRBV9 to TRBJ2-3; 8 bases are a match to TRBD2. CDR1 is SGDLS, CDR2 YYNGEE, per germline. This CDR3 is 15 amino acids long. V lost 0 bases, J lost 4 bases, and 4 bases stayed unmatched.

J is TRBJ2-1 and V is TRBV7-2; D gene uncertain. The CDR3 contains 15 residues. Germline loops: CDR1 SGHTA, CDR2 FQGNSA. Trimming left V 0 bases short and J 2 bases short, with 8 bases between. The chain's CDR3 is CASSLALAAYNEQFF. DNA of the CDR3: TGTGCCAGCAGCTTAGCTTTAGCAGCCTACAATGAGCAGTTCTTC. The full variable domain, its missing parts supplied by reference TRBV7-2 and TRBJ2-1, is GAGVSQSPSNKVTEKGKDVELRCDPISGHTALYWYRQSLGQGLEFLIYFQGNSAPDKSGLPSDRFSAERTGGSVSTLTIQRTQQEDSAVYLCASSLALAAYNEQFFGPGTRLTVL.

V usage is TRBV15 and J usage is TRBJ1-5; a weak D match, TRBD1 (5 bases). This CDR3 contains 15 residues. V was clipped by 9 bases and J by 1 base, with 16 bases between them. Germline CDR1 reads LNHNV; CDR2 reads YYDKDF (reference sequence). This CDR3 reads CATTDYRGSNQPQHF. The CDR3 DNA reads TGTGCCACGACAGATTACCGAGGAAGCAATCAGCCCCAGCATTTT.

This chain connects TRBV12-3 or TRBV12-4 to TRBJ1-2; D unresolved. CDR3 length: 14 residues. Trimming removed 4 bases at V and 4 bases at J, with 13 bases between. DNA of the CDR3: TGTGCCAGCAGTTCATGGACCCTGTTCTATGGCTACACCTTC. Encoded protein: CASSSWTLFYGYTF.

The J gene is TRBJ2-2, the V gene TRBV5-1, with TRBD1 as a possible D gene (6 bases). The CDR3 sequence is 16 residues long. The germline V gene has CDR1 SGHRS and CDR2 YFSETQ. V was trimmed by 0 bases and J by 2 bases, leaving 11 bases between them. CDR3 nucleotide sequence: TGCGCCAGCAGCTTGGATAACAGGGTAAACACCGGGGAGCTGTTTTTT. Protein: CASSLDNRVNTGELFF. Drawing the rest from reference TRBV5-1 and TRBJ2-2, the complete variable domain is KAGVTQTPRYLIKTRGQQVTLSCSPISGHRSVSWYQQTPGQGLQFLFEYFSETQRNKGNFPGRFSGRQFSNSRSEMNVSTLELGDSALYLCASSLDNRVNTGELFFGEGSRLTVL.